This record covers a single TCR beta chain. Its antigen is still unknown. V gave up 1 base and J gave up 5 bases, with 14 bases separating them. This CDR3 is built from 15 residues. Germline V CDR1 and CDR2: SEHNR, FQNEAQ (reference sequence). The sample is drawn from a study of CD8 T cells in ankylosing spondylitis. Study observations and caveats: A motif in TCR beta, a set of several highly homologous variants, appeared characteristic of ankylosing spondylitis blood.

TCRdb re-derived calls from the 5' RACE reads in MiXCR, one entry per CDR3 protein. This table has 250,000 to 300,000 distinct CDR3 sequences, 20% appearing once. This sequence joins TRBV7-9 and TRBJ2-5; tentatively, D is TRBD2 (6 bases). Sequencing was performed on blood, either unsorted or a sorted T cell fraction (not recorded which). The sequence derives from a male donor with ankylosing spondylitis or in good health (not recorded which). In DNA form, the CDR3 reads TGTGCCAGCAGCTTAGGGAGGCCTCGGGGGGAGACCCAGTACTTC. It specifies CASSLGRPRGETQYF.